The present T cell receptor beta chain was sequenced within a study of Ad26.COV2.S vaccination and SARS-CoV-2 variants. Study-wide results and limits: There was a possibility that the TCR breadth and depth analyses underestimated total T cell responses. Greater spike-specific TCR breadth was seen in vaccine recipients than in placebo recipients.

In this sample, this clone turned up once. The antigen is not known. Data came from immunoSEQ multiplex PCR; TCRdb stores just in-frame clones and leaves some out. Of 300,000 to 450,000 clones in the sample, approximately 85% were seen once. CDR3 size: 15 residues. Deletions cut 2 bases from V and 6 bases from J, with 14 bases between. Germline V gene lookup returns CDR1 MNHEY and CDR2 SMNVEV (reference sequence). Treatment denoted: around 19 received Ad26.COV2.S at low or high dose, single or two shots; about 5 received placebo; per-sample allocation not given. The investigators took samples on day 63 after the first vaccine or placebo injection.

This chain connects TRBV27 to TRBJ2-1, with D unresolved. The receptor's source is a person aged 18-60 years who received the Ad26.COV2.S COVID-19 vaccine or a placebo. The source was peripheral blood, collected in a trial of Ad26.COV2.S vaccine versus placebo. The CDR3, as DNA: TGTGCCAGCAGTTTAGTCTTGTTCGGCCCCAATGAGCAGTTCTTC. Translated, it gives CASSLVLFGPNEQFF.